The 16 T cell receptor beta chains reported below all come from one sample, sequenced in a study of blood T cell repertoires in COVID-19. TCRdb's copy holds only in-frame clones and misses some; the assay was immunoSEQ multiplex PCR. The sample lists about 150,000 clones; over 60% were seen once. The sample was peripheral blood. These receptors were collected from a woman older than 75 with acute or convalescent COVID-19.

This clone was detected only once. This chain links TRBV20-1 with TRBJ1-2; no clear D. Germline V lookup: CDR1 DFQATT, CDR2 SNEGSKA (reference sequence). V shed 3 bases and J shed 4 bases, with 12 bases lying between them. The CDR3 length is 13 residues. CDR3 sequence reads: CSASLQEGYGYTF. CDR3 coding DNA: TGCAGTGCTAGTCTCCAGGAGGGCTATGGCTACACCTTC.

The J gene is TRBJ2-7, the V gene TRBV11-2, with a weak D call TRBD1 (6 bases). The germline V and J ends were trimmed by 2 bases and 1 base, with 12 bases remaining between them. The CDR3 covers 15 residues. Germline loops: CDR1 SGHAT, CDR2 FQNNGV. This CDR3 reads CASSLSQDSSYEQYF. For the CDR3, the DNA is TGTGCCAGCAGCTTAAGTCAGGACAGTTCCTACGAGCAGTACTTC.

The chain joins TRBV3-1 (or the pseudogene TRBV3-2) to TRBJ2-3; TRBD2 aligns across 9 bases. The CDR3 has 15 amino acids. V was pared by 2 bases and J by 2 bases, with 2 bases of the junction left unmatched. Germline V gene data show CDR1 as LGHDT and CDR2 as YNNKEL (reference sequence). CDR3 residues: CASSQPSGTTDTQYF. The DNA for the CDR3 is TGTGCCAGCAGCCAACCTAGCGGGACCACAGATACGCAGTATTTT.

The rearrangement uses TRBV3-1 (or the pseudogene TRBV3-2) and TRBJ1-2; D gene unclear. Germline CDR1 is LGHDT and CDR2 is YNNKEL (reference sequence). CDR3 length: 14 amino acids. Deletions cut 1 base from V and 8 bases from J, with 14 bases between. CDR3 sequence (DNA): TGTGCCAGCAGCCAAGGAGGGAGGATGGGGGGCTACACCTTC. Translation: CASSQGGRMGGYTF.

V usage is TRBV19 and J usage is TRBJ1-2; D perhaps matches TRBD1 (6 bases). The V end lost 9 bases, the J end lost 4 bases, and 12 bases lay between the germline ends. CDR3 length: 12 residues. Germline V gene lookup returns CDR1 LNHDA and CDR2 SQIVND (reference sequence). For the CDR3, the DNA is TGTGCCAGCAGGGGAAGTGGCTATGGCTACACCTTC. Its protein product is CASRGSGYGYTF.

The chain uses TRBV6-5 and TRBJ1-5; unclear D gene. Trimming left V 10 bases short and J 2 bases short, with 18 bases between. The germline CDR1 and CDR2 sequences are MNHEY and SVGAGI. This CDR3 comprises 15 residues. The CDR3 reads CATSTDFRGNQPQHF. Here the CDR3 DNA reads TGTGCCACTTCAACGGACTTTAGAGGCAATCAGCCCCAGCATTTT.

This chain joins TRBV30 and TRBJ2-7; possibly TRBD1 for D (6 bases). Germline V gene lookup returns CDR1 GTSNPN and CDR2 SVGIG (reference sequence). V was cut by 5 bases and J by 1 base, with 21 bases left in between. This CDR3 is 16 amino acids long. The CDR3 DNA sequence: TGTGCCTGGGTGCCCCGCACAGGGTTGGAGTCCTACGAGCAGTACTTC. Its protein is CAWVPRTGLESYEQYF.

The gene calls are TRBV7-2 and TRBJ2-5, with a weak D call TRBD2 (5 bases). Germline-derived CDR1 and CDR2 are SGHTA and FQGNSA. V was pared by 1 base and J by 0 bases, with 15 bases between. CDR3 length: 17 amino acids. The CDR3 is CASSLVGGPNNQETQYF. CDR3 nucleotides: TGTGCCAGCAGCTTAGTTGGAGGACCCAACAACCAAGAGACCCAGTACTTC.

CDR3 loop: CASSPSGTRGQTQYF. The CDR3 nucleotides read TGTGCCAGCAGCCCTTCCGGGACTAGGGGCCAGACCCAGTACTTC. V and J are TRBV7-3 and TRBJ2-5; 8 bases are shared with TRBD2. This CDR3 is built from 15 residues. Trimming cost V 5 bases and J 6 bases; bases outside gene matches: 11. Germline V gene data show CDR1 as SGHTA and CDR2 as FQGTGA. The whole variable domain, remainder taken from reference TRBV7-3 and TRBJ2-5, is GAGVSQTPSNKVTEKGKYVELRCDPISGHTALYWYRQSLGQGPEFLIYFQGTGAADDSGLPNDRFFAVRPEGSVSTLKIQRTERGDSAVYLCASSPSGTRGQTQYFGPGTRLLVL.

The genes are TRBV3-1 (or the pseudogene TRBV3-2) and TRBJ2-5; 11 bases align to TRBD1. Germline CDR1 and CDR2: LGHDT and YNNKEL (reference sequence). There are 15 residues in the CDR3. V was pared by 5 bases and J by 2 bases, with 4 bases of the junction left unmatched. The CDR3 loop is CASSSGTGGQETQYF. CDR3 in DNA: TGTGCCAGCAGCTCCGGGACAGGGGGTCAAGAGACCCAGTACTTC.

The V and J genes are TRBV5-6 and TRBJ1-4; 9 bases are a match to TRBD1. CDR3 length equals 16 residues. CDR1 is SGHDT and CDR2 is YYEEEE in the germline V gene. After removal of 0 bases from V and 8 bases from J, the junction contained 8 bases not matched to a gene. In DNA form, the CDR3 reads TGTGCCAGCAGCTTGGGATCTAGGGGACAGGGAGAAAAACTGTTTTTT. Translation: CASSLGSRGQGEKLFF.

The CDR3 spells CASRSTGGNSPLHF. The CDR3 DNA sequence: TGTGCCAGCAGATCCACAGGGGGGAATTCACCCCTCCACTTT. The chain links TRBV7-9 to TRBJ1-6, with 8 bases identical to TRBD1. The CDR3 totals 14 residues. The germline V gene encodes CDR1 SEHNR and CDR2 FQNEAQ (reference sequence). The V gene end was trimmed by 6 bases and the J gene end by 7 bases; junction bases not matched to a gene: 5.

This clone appeared a few times. This chain uses TRBV7-2 with TRBJ2-1, with a possible D match to TRBD2 (5 bases). V was trimmed by 1 base and J by 8 bases, leaving 21 bases between them. This CDR3 spans 17 amino acids. Germline values: CDR1 SGHTA, CDR2 FQGNSA. This CDR3 reads CASSLVLGDPTVYEQFF. The CDR3 nucleotides read TGTGCCAGCAGCTTAGTCTTGGGAGACCCTACAGTTTATGAGCAGTTCTTC.

The chain joins TRBV3-1 (or the pseudogene TRBV3-2) to TRBJ2-2; 11 bases are a match to TRBD2. CDR1 LGHDT and CDR2 YNNKEL come from the germline V gene (reference sequence). This CDR3 is 18 amino acids long. J was trimmed by 7 bases and V by 5 bases; bases with no gene match: 15. Written as DNA, the CDR3 is TGTGCCAGCAGCTCGGCACAACTAGCGGGAGTTCGTAGCGGGGAGCTGTTTTTT. Translated, it gives CASSSAQLAGVRSGELFF.

The chain is built from TRBV5-4 and TRBJ2-5, with TRBD2 matching 8 bases. The CDR3 sequence is 14 residues long. CDR1 and CDR2 (germline): SGHNT, YYREEE (reference sequence). J lost 5 bases, V lost 0 bases, and 3 bases had no gene match. CDR3 sequence: CASSLGTSRETQYF. CDR3 DNA: TGTGCCAGCAGCTTGGGGACTAGCAGGGAGACCCAGTACTTC.

CDR3 sequence reads: CASLDRAPHYGYTF. The CDR3 coding sequence is TGTGCCAGCCTGGACAGGGCGCCCCACTATGGCTACACCTTC. The chain recombines TRBV27 with TRBJ1-2; 8 bases are a match to TRBD1. CDR1 MNHEY and CDR2 SMNVEV come from the germline V gene (reference sequence). The V gene end was trimmed by 8 bases and the J gene end by 3 bases; junction bases not matched to a gene: 8. This CDR3 has 14 amino acids.